The next 16 T cell receptor beta chains were all read from a single sample in a study of early T cells in non-severe SARS-CoV-2 infection. Each CDR3 protein gets one entry after TCRdb re-called the 5' RACE reads with MiXCR. This sample has 55,000 to 75,000 distinct CDR3 sequences, with about 12% found just once. Material for sequencing was whole blood. The source is an adult who was a healthcare worker with PCR-confirmed SARS-CoV-2 infection or an uninfected control (not recorded which).

At least ten counts were recorded for this clonotype. V gene TRBV7-2 combines with J gene TRBJ1-5; D is unclear. V was clipped by 0 bases and J by 0 bases, with 3 bases between them. The germline gives CDR1 SGHTA, CDR2 FQGNSA. The CDR3 extends over 14 amino acids. The CDR3 spells CASSLASSNQPQHF. CDR3 coding DNA: TGTGCCAGCAGCTTAGCCAGTAGCAATCAGCCCCAGCATTTT.

This clonotype came up many times. V usage is TRBV7-2 and J usage is TRBJ1-2; 8 positions match TRBD1. Germline CDR1 SGHTA, CDR2 FQGNSA. The junction had 10 bases not matched to a gene; V was cut back by 4 bases and J by 6 bases. This CDR3 has 15 amino acids. The CDR3 here is CASSSRTQGADGYTF. The CDR3 DNA reads TGTGCCAGCAGCTCAAGAACCCAGGGGGCTGATGGCTACACCTTC.

This clonotype was picked up many times. The chain carries TRBV27 and TRBJ2-1; TRBD2 aligns across 11 bases. CDR1 and CDR2 (germline): MNHEY, SMNVEV (reference sequence). The CDR3 spans 16 residues. The junction had 11 bases not matched to a gene; V was cut back by 4 bases and J by 9 bases. The CDR3 nucleotides are TGTGCCAGCAGTTCTAATAGCGGGAGGGCCAGGGGTGAGCAGTTCTTC. Its protein is CASSSNSGRARGEQFF.

At least ten counts were recorded for this clonotype. The chain is built from TRBV7-6 and TRBJ2-5, with 13 nucleotides matching TRBD2. V gave up 4 bases and J gave up 6 bases; unmatched junction bases: 17. The CDR3 loop spans 19 amino acids. CDR1 and CDR2 from the germline V gene are SGHVS and FNYEAQ. The DNA for the CDR3 is TGTGCCAGCAGCTCCCCCCTCCGACTAGCGGGGGGCCGGGGAAAGACCCAGTACTTC. It translates to CASSSPLRLAGGRGKTQYF.

This clonotype has at least ten counts. The chain couples TRBV3-1 to TRBJ2-1, with 8 bases fitting TRBD2. The CDR3 totals 16 residues. Germline V gene sequence: CDR1 LGHDT, CDR2 YNNKEL (reference sequence). Trimming cost V 4 bases and J 6 bases; bases outside gene matches: 11. CDR3 nucleotide sequence: TGTGCCAGCAGCCTTCTTAGCGGGGAACCGGGCAATGAGCAGTTCTTC. The encoded protein is CASSLLSGEPGNEQFF.

This clonotype was counted at least ten times. The V and J genes are TRBV9 and TRBJ2-7; D is unresolved. CDR1 and CDR2 from the germline V gene are SGDLS and YYNGEE. CDR3 length equals 13 residues. V lost 4 bases and J 2 bases, leaving 10 bases between the germline ends. DNA of the CDR3: TGTGCCAGCAGCCGTGGGTCCGCCTACGAGCAGTACTTC. Translated: CASSRGSAYEQYF.

The sample holds many counts of this clonotype. The chain is built from TRBV29-1 and TRBJ1-1; no clear D gene. CDR1 and CDR2 from the germline V gene are SQVTM and ANQGSEA. Trimming took 6 bases from V and 4 from J, leaving 15 bases between them. The CDR3 spans 13 residues. CDR3 loop: CSVSRPGGTEAFF. For the CDR3, the DNA is TGCAGCGTCAGTCGGCCGGGAGGCACTGAAGCTTTCTTT.

In the case of this clonotype: A single base separates this from a much larger clone, so it may be a read error. No conserved phenylalanine or tryptophan is present at the end of the CDR3, so a read error is the likely explanation. V and J are TRBV7-2 and TRBJ1-1; D gene ambiguous. This CDR3 spans 13 amino acids. The germline V gene has CDR1 SGHTA and CDR2 FQGNSA. Trimming removed 2 bases from V and 1 base from J, with 5 bases in between. CDR3 in amino acids: CASSLRGNTEAFL. The CDR3 bases are TGTGCCAGCAGCTTAAGAGGGAACACTGAAGCTTTCCTT.

J is TRBJ1-1 and V is TRBV9; D perhaps matches TRBD1 (6 bases). The germline CDR1 and CDR2 sequences are SGDLS and YYNGEE. CDR3 size: 13 residues. Trimming removed 7 bases from V and 1 base from J, with 11 bases in between. The CDR3 spells CASALQGNTEAFF. The CDR3 DNA follows: TGTGCCAGCGCATTACAGGGGAACACTGAAGCTTTCTTT.

This clonotype was seen ten or more times. The chain uses TRBV7-2 and TRBJ2-2; TRBD2 matches 12 bases. The germline gives CDR1 SGHTA, CDR2 FQGNSA. The CDR3 spans 16 residues. V gave up 5 bases and J gave up 4 bases; unmatched junction bases: 5. Here the CDR3 reads CASSPSGRATTGELFF. The CDR3 region has the DNA TGTGCCAGCAGCCCTAGCGGGAGGGCGACCACCGGGGAGCTGTTTTTT.

CDR3 sequence reads: CASRFVGRTYNEQFF. The CDR3 DNA sequence: TGTGCCAGCAGATTCGTCGGGAGAACCTACAATGAGCAGTTCTTC. This rearrangement joins TRBV6-2 or TRBV6-3 to TRBJ2-1; D is possibly TRBD2 (6 bases). Germline CDR1 and CDR2: MNHEY and SVGEGT. The ends were cut back, 6 bases at V and 2 bases at J, with 14 bases in the middle. This CDR3 has 15 amino acids.

This clonotype appeared a few times. The genes are TRBV28 and TRBJ1-5; D call uncertain. The CDR3 is 13 amino acids. Germline V gene sequence: CDR1 MDHEN, CDR2 SYDVKM. V dropped 4 bases and J dropped 4 bases, with 8 bases sitting between them. The CDR3 region is CASSYVPNQPQHF. The CDR3 DNA is TGTGCCAGCAGTTACGTCCCTAATCAGCCCCAGCATTTT.

This clonotype was recorded at least ten times. The chain recombines TRBV7-2 with TRBJ2-3, with a weak D call TRBD1 (5 bases). Trimming took off 1 base at V and 4 bases at J, with 12 bases between the two ends. The germline CDR1 and CDR2 sequences are SGHTA and FQGNSA. This CDR3 contains 15 residues. CDR3 sequence (DNA): TGTGCCAGCAGCTTAGGGAACCTAGGGGCAGATACGCAGTATTTT. This gives the protein CASSLGNLGADTQYF.

As regards this clonotype: A far larger clone is one base from this, pointing to a likely read error. This chain joins TRBV7-2 and TRBJ2-3, with no clear D. The CDR3 sequence is 12 residues long. Germline V lookup: CDR1 SGHTA, CDR2 FQGNSA. V was pared by 3 bases and J by 0 bases, with 1 base between. The CDR3 reads CASSFSTDTQYF. The CDR3 bases are TGTGCCAGCAGCTTTAGCACAGATACGCAGTATTTT.

This clonotype was observed at least ten times. Written as DNA, the CDR3 is TGTGCCAGCAGCCCTTCGGGTAGCTGGGCAGATACGCAGTATTTT. As protein: CASSPSGSWADTQYF. The chain links TRBV4-2 to TRBJ2-3; D gene ambiguous. The V gene lost 4 bases and the J gene lost 4 bases, with 15 bases spanning the gap. This CDR3 is 15 amino acids long. Germline CDR1 and CDR2: LGHNA and YNFKEQ.

This chain links TRBV29-1 with TRBJ2-1; D not resolved. CDR3 size: 11 residues. Deletions cut 0 bases from V and 7 bases from J, with 4 bases between. Looked up from germline, CDR1 is SQVTM and CDR2 is ANQGSEA. The CDR3 sequence: CSVEDVNEQFF. The DNA of the CDR3 is TGCAGCGTTGAAGATGTGAATGAGCAGTTCTTC.